Listed here are 22 T cell receptor beta chains from one sample, sequenced in a study of OX40 agonist ivuxolimab in advanced cancers. Method: immunoSEQ multiplex PCR; TCRdb's copy keeps in-frame clones and lacks some. The table shows around 80,000 clones, with 85% to 90% occurring only once. The sample in question was CD4+ or CD8+ T cells sorted from blood, obtained in a trial of the OX40 agonist ivuxolimab. Receptor source: an adult with an advanced solid tumor such as melanoma, head and neck, liver or kidney cancer.

This chain joins TRBV20-1 and TRBJ1-1; D not resolved. The germline CDR1 and CDR2 sequences are DFQATT and SNEGSKA (reference sequence). Trimming stripped 5 bases from V and 5 bases from J, with 9 bases between. The CDR3 totals 11 residues. The chain's CDR3 is CSAVLGTEAFF. CDR3 coding DNA: TGCAGTGCTGTCCTGGGGACTGAAGCTTTCTTT.

As for this clone: This CDR3 is also generated by other DNA sequences in the sample. The genes are TRBV29-1 and TRBJ2-2; weak D call: TRBD1 (6 bases). This CDR3 has 15 residues. CDR1 is SQVTM and CDR2 is ANQGSEA in the germline V gene. Trimming took off 4 bases at V and 2 bases at J, with 14 bases between the two ends. As DNA, the CDR3 is TGCAGCGTTGTAGGGGGACAAGACAACACCGGGGAGCTGTTTTTT. This encodes CSVVGGQDNTGELFF.

The V gene is TRBV27, the J gene TRBJ2-2; D perhaps matches TRBD2 (6 bases). V lost 6 bases, J lost 4 bases, and 18 bases lay in between. This CDR3 contains 16 residues. The germline gives CDR1 MNHEY, CDR2 SMNVEV (reference sequence). Here the CDR3 DNA reads TGTGCCAGCAGCCTCAGCCGGGACTTGAGCACCGGGGAGCTGTTTTTT. It translates to CASSLSRDLSTGELFF.

The chain employs TRBV7-2 and TRBJ2-5; 9 bases map to TRBD2. This CDR3 has 14 amino acids. Per germline, CDR1 SGHTA and CDR2 FQGNSA. The trim removed 4 bases at V and 4 bases at J, leaving 4 bases unmatched. DNA for the CDR3: TGTGCCAGCAGCTACATGGGACTAGCAGAGACCCAGTACTTC. Protein: CASSYMGLAETQYF.

V gene TRBV10-3 combines with J gene TRBJ1-4, with 8 nucleotides matching TRBD1. The CDR3 covers 15 residues. Germline assignment: CDR1 ENHRY and CDR2 SYGVKD. V dropped 6 bases and J dropped 6; count of bases not matched to a gene: 9. The CDR3 loop reads CAIRETGGGDEKLFF. The CDR3 nucleotides are TGTGCCATCAGAGAAACAGGGGGAGGAGATGAAAAACTGTTTTTT.

The chain uses TRBV10-3 and TRBJ2-3, with 9 bases matching TRBD2. The junction had 1 base not matched to a gene; V was cut back by 8 bases and J by 1 base. The CDR3 extends over 13 amino acids. Looked up from germline, CDR1 is ENHRY and CDR2 is SYGVKD. The CDR3 coding sequence is TGTGCCATCTGGACTAGCGGCACAGATACGCAGTATTTT. As protein: CAIWTSGTDTQYF.

This chain links TRBV7-9 with TRBJ2-1; D is unclear. With 5 bases removed from V and 5 bases from J, the gap between germline ends came to 19 bases. This CDR3 region has 16 residues. CDR1 SEHNR and CDR2 FQNEAQ come from the germline V gene (reference sequence). CDR3 sequence: CASSDTGWSPNNEQFF. The CDR3 DNA reads TGTGCCAGCAGCGATACCGGGTGGTCCCCTAACAATGAGCAGTTCTTC.

This chain links TRBV6-5 with TRBJ2-2, with D hard to call. Germline loops: CDR1 MNHEY, CDR2 SVGAGI. V gave up 7 bases and J gave up 0 bases, with 12 bases separating them. The CDR3 spans 15 residues. The CDR3 nucleotides read TGTGCCAGCACTACCCGACTTACGAACACCGGGGAGCTGTTTTTT. It translates to CASTTRLTNTGELFF.

The chain employs TRBV27 and TRBJ1-5; 9 bases match TRBD1. The CDR3 runs 15 residues. Per the germline V gene, CDR1 is MNHEY and CDR2 is SMNVEV (reference sequence). V lost 5 bases and J lost 6; bases outside the gene matches: 8. The CDR3 DNA reads TGTGCCAGCAGTCCATCGGGACAGGGCGGTCAGCCCCAGCATTTT. Protein product: CASSPSGQGGQPQHF.

The chain recombines TRBV9 with TRBJ2-2; D may be TRBD2 (6 bases). The CDR3 spans 16 residues. Germline lookup yields CDR1 SGDLS and CDR2 YYNGEE. Trimming left V 1 base short and J 6 bases short, with 16 bases between. The CDR3 bases are TGTGCCAGCAGCGTAAGCCCCTTGAGGGAGGCCGGGGAGCTGTTTTTT. Residues: CASSVSPLREAGELFF.

The DNA of the CDR3 is TGTGCCAGCTCACAAAACCAAGGCGCCCTCCGGGAGACCCAGTACTTC. Its protein is CASSQNQGALRETQYF. J is TRBJ2-5 and V is TRBV18; D not certain. Trimming removed 4 bases from V and 5 bases from J, with 20 bases in between. Per the germline V gene, CDR1 is KGHSH and CDR2 is LQKENI. The CDR3 sequence is 16 residues long.

This clone was counted only a few times. At the DNA level, this CDR3 is encoded by other sequences in the same sample as well. Here the CDR3 DNA reads TGTGCCTGGAGTCATGTGAACACTGAAGCTTTCTTT. This translates into CAWSHVNTEAFF. The chain recombines TRBV30 with TRBJ1-1; D is undetermined. The germline CDR1 and CDR2 sequences are GTSNPN and SVGIG (reference sequence). CDR3 length: 12 amino acids. Trimming shortened V by 2 bases and J by 0 bases, and 4 bases separated the two germline ends.

This clone was observed a few times. The chain uses TRBV19 and TRBJ2-4; 8 bases match TRBD1. The junction had 16 bases not matched to a gene; V was cut back by 10 bases and J by 8 bases. The CDR3 sequence is 15 residues long. Germline lookup yields CDR1 LNHDA and CDR2 SQIVND (reference sequence). The CDR3: CATSSGGRGRDIQYF. The CDR3 region has the DNA TGTGCCACTAGCTCCGGTGGCAGGGGGCGAGACATTCAGTACTTC.

The chain recombines TRBV2 with TRBJ2-3, with TRBD2 as a possible D gene (6 bases). The CDR3 contains 13 residues. Looked up from germline, CDR1 is SNHLY and CDR2 is FYNNEI. Trimming left V 8 bases short and J 4 bases short, with 13 bases between. CDR3 nucleotide sequence: TGTGCCAGCGGGAGGCAGGGCCCAGATACGCAGTATTTT. This codes for CASGRQGPDTQYF.

This clone has a single count. The chain links TRBV7-9 to TRBJ2-3, with 10 nucleotides matching TRBD2. In germline, CDR1 is SEHNR, CDR2 FQNEAQ (reference sequence). The CDR3 runs 16 residues. J lost 2 bases, V lost 4 bases, and 6 bases had no gene match. In DNA form, the CDR3 reads TGTGCCAGCAGCTGGTTGGGGACTAGCGACACAGATACGCAGTATTTT. This codes for CASSWLGTSDTDTQYF.

This sequence joins TRBV7-9 and TRBJ2-1; 10 nucleotides line up with TRBD2. With 1 base clipped from V and 6 bases from J, the junction kept 0 bases outside the gene matches. CDR3 length equals 14 residues. CDR1 and CDR2 from the germline V gene are SEHNR and FQNEAQ (reference sequence). CDR3: CASSLGTSGNEQFF. DNA of the CDR3: TGTGCCAGCAGCTTAGGGACTAGCGGCAATGAGCAGTTCTTC.

V is TRBV7-9 and J is TRBJ2-3; D call uncertain. V was pared by 1 base and J by 0 bases, with 5 bases between. The CDR3 spans 14 residues. The germline V gene encodes CDR1 SEHNR and CDR2 FQNEAQ (reference sequence). The CDR3 DNA reads TGTGCCAGCAGCTTAGTTGATAGCACAGATACGCAGTATTTT. It codes for CASSLVDSTDTQYF.

V gene TRBV28 combines with J gene TRBJ1-5, with a weak D call TRBD1 (6 bases). Germline CDR1 is MDHEN and CDR2 is SYDVKM. The CDR3 is 21 residues long. Trimming took 8 bases from V and 2 from J, leaving 34 bases between them. In nucleotides, the CDR3 is TGTGCCAGCCAACACAGCAGTTTACGGGGTCCTGGCAGGGGCGGCAATCAGCCCCAGCATTTT. This translates into CASQHSSLRGPGRGGNQPQHF.

The chain links TRBV7-9 to TRBJ1-5; 7 positions agree with TRBD1. The CDR3 consists of 13 residues. With 5 bases clipped from V and 5 bases from J, the junction kept 3 bases outside the gene matches. CDR1 is SEHNR, CDR2 FQNEAQ, per germline (reference sequence). CDR3 region: CASSRGLDQPQHF. The CDR3 region has the DNA TGTGCCAGCAGCAGGGGGCTGGATCAGCCCCAGCATTTT.

The chain has TRBV7-2 and TRBJ1-2; 8 bases agree with TRBD1. The germline V gene encodes CDR1 SGHTA and CDR2 FQGNSA. V was clipped by 5 bases and J by 8 bases; unmatched bases: 13. This CDR3 contains 15 residues. The CDR3 here is CASSRLPGTGDGYTF. The CDR3 DNA follows: TGTGCCAGCAGCCGGCTCCCCGGGACAGGAGACGGCTACACCTTC.

V usage is TRBV4-2 and J usage is TRBJ2-5; 12 bases are shared with TRBD2. Losses at the gene ends were 8 bases for V and 5 bases for J; bases not matched to a gene: 9. The CDR3 has 15 amino acids. Germline CDR1 is LGHNA and CDR2 is YNFKEQ. Here the CDR3 reads CASGQTSGSWETQYF. The DNA of the CDR3 is TGTGCCAGCGGGCAGACTAGCGGGAGTTGGGAGACCCAGTACTTC.

The chain carries TRBV19 and TRBJ2-5; D may be TRBD1 (8 bases). The CDR3 is made up of 14 amino acids. V was trimmed by 7 bases and J by 5 bases, leaving 17 bases between them. Germline V gene sequence: CDR1 LNHDA, CDR2 SQIVND (reference sequence). The CDR3, as DNA: TGTGCCAGTAAAGACAGGGGAGCGGGGGAGACCCAGTACTTC. It translates to CASKDRGAGETQYF.